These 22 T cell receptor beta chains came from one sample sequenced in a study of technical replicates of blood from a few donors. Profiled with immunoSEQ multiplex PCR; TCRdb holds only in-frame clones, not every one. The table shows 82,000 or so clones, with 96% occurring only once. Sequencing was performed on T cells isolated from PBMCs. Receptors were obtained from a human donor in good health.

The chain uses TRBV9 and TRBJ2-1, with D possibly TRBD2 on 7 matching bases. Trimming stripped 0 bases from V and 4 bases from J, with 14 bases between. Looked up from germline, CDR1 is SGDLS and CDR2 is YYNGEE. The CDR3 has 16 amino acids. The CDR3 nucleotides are TGTGCCAGCAGCGTAGCTGGGGGGAGGGGGTACAATGAGCAGTTCTTC. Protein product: CASSVAGGRGYNEQFF.

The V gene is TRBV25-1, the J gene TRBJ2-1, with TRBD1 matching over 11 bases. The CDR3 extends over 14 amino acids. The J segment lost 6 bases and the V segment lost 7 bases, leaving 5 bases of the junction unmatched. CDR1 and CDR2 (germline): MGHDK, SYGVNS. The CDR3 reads CASNPGQGGNEQFF. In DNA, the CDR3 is TGTGCCAGCAATCCGGGACAGGGGGGCAATGAGCAGTTCTTC.

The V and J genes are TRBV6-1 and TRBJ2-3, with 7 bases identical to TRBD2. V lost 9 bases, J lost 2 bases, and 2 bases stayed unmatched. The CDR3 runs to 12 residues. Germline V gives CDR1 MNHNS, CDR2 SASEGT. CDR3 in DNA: TGTGCCAGTGCGGGGGACACAGATACGCAGTATTTT. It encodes CASAGDTDTQYF.

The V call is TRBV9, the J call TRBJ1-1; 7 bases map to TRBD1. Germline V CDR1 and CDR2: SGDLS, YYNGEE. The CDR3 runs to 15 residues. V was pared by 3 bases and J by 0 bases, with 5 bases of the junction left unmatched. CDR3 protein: CASSARDSLNTEAFF. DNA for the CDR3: TGTGCCAGCAGCGCGCGGGACAGCCTGAACACTGAAGCTTTCTTT.

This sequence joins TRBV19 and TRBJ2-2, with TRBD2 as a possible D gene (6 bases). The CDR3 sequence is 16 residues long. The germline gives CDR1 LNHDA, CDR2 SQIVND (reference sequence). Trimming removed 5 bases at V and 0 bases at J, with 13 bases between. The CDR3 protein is CASSVSGTANTGELFF. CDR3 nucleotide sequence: TGTGCCAGTAGTGTCTCCGGGACTGCGAACACCGGGGAGCTGTTTTTT.

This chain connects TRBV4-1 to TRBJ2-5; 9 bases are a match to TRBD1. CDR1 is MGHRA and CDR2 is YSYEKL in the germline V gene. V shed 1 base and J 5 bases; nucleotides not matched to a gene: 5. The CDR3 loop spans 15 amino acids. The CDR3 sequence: CASSQGTGGMETQYF. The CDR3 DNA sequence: TGCGCCAGCAGCCAAGGTACAGGGGGCATGGAGACCCAGTACTTC.

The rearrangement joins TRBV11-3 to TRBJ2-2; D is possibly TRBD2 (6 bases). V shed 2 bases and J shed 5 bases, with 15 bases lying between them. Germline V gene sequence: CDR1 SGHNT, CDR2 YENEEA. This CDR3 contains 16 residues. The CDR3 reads CASSLPTEGWTGELFF. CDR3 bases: TGTGCCAGCAGCTTACCAACGGAGGGTTGGACCGGGGAGCTGTTTTTT.

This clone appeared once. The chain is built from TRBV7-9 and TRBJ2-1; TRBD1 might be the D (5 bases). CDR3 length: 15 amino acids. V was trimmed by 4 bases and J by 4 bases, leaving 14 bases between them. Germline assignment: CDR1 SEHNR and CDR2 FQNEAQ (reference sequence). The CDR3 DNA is TGTGCCAGCAGCTCGACAGAGACAGAGTACAATGAGCAGTTCTTC. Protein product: CASSSTETEYNEQFF.

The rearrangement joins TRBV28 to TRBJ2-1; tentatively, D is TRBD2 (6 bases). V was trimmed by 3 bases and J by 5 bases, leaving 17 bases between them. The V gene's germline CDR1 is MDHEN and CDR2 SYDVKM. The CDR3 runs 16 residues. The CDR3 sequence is CASSFVSSGVHNEQFF. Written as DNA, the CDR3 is TGTGCCAGCAGTTTTGTTTCCTCGGGAGTGCACAATGAGCAGTTCTTC.

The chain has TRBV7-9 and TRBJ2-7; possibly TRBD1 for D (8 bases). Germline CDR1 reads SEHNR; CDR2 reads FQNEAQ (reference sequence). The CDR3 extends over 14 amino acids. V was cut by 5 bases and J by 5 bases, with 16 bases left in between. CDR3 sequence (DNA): TGTGCCAGCAGCAGACGGACAGGGAGGGACGAGCAGTACTTC. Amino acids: CASSRRTGRDEQYF.

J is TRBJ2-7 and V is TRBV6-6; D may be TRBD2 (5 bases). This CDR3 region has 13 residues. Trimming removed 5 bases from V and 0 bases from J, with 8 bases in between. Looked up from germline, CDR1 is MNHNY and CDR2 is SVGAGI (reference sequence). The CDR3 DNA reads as TGTGCCAGCAGTAGCGGTATCTCCTACGAGCAGTACTTC. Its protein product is CASSSGISYEQYF.

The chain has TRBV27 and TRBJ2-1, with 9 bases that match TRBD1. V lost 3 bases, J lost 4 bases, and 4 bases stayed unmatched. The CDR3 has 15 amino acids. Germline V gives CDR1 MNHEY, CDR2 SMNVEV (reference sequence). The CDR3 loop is CASSFVGQGYNEQFF. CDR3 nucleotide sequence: TGTGCCAGCAGTTTTGTTGGACAGGGGTACAATGAGCAGTTCTTC.

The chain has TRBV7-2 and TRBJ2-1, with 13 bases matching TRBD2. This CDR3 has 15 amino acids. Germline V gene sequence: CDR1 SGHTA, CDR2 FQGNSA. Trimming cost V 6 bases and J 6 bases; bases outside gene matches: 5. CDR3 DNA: TGTGCCAGCAGTCCTACTAGCGGGAGGGGCAATGAGCAGTTCTTC. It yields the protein CASSPTSGRGNEQFF.

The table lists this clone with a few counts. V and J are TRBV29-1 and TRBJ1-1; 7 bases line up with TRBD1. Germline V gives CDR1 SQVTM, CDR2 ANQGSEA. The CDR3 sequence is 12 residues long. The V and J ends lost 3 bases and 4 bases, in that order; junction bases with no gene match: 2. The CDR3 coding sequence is TGCAGCGTTGATAACAGGGGCACTGAAGCTTTCTTT. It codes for CSVDNRGTEAFF.

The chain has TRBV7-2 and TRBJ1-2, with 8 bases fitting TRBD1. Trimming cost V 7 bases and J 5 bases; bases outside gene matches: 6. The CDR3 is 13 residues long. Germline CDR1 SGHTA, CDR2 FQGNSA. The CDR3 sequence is CASTPDRVYGYTF. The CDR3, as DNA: TGTGCCAGCACCCCGGACAGGGTTTATGGCTACACCTTC.

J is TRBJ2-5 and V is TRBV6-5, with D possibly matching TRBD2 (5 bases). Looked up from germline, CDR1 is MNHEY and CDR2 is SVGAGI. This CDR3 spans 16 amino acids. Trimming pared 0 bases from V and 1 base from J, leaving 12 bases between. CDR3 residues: CASSYSLGSRQETQYF. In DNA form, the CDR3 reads TGTGCCAGCAGTTACTCGCTTGGGAGCCGCCAAGAGACCCAGTACTTC.

Here the CDR3 DNA reads TGTGCCAGCAGGAGCGGGAGGACTACCGGGGAGCTGTTTTTT. This gives the protein CASRSGRTTGELFF. V gene TRBV2 combines with J gene TRBJ2-2, with TRBD2 matching over 9 bases. The CDR3 covers 14 residues. J lost 5 bases, V lost 6 bases, and 4 bases had no gene match. Germline V gene sequence: CDR1 SNHLY, CDR2 FYNNEI.

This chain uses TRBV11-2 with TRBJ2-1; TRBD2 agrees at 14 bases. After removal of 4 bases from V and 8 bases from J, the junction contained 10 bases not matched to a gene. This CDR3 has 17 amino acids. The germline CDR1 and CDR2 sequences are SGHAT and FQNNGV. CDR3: CASSSGTSGSLVDEQFF. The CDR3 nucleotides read TGTGCCAGCAGCTCCGGGACTAGCGGGAGTTTAGTCGATGAGCAGTTCTTC.

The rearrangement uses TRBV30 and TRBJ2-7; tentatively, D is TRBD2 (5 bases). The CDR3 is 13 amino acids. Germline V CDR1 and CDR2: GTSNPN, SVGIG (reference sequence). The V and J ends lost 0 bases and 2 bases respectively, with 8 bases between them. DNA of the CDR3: TGTGCCTGGAGTGTCGGGATAACCTACGAGCAGTACTTC. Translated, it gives CAWSVGITYEQYF.

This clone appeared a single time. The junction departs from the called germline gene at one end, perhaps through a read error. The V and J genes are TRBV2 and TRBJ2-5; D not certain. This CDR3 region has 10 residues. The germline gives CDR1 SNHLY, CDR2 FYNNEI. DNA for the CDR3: TGTGCCAGCAGCGAAGAGACCCAGTACTTC. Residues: CASSEETQYF.

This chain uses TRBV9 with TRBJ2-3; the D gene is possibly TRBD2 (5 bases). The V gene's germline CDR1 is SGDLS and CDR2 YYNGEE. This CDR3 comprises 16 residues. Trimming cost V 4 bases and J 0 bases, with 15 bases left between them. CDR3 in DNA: TGTGCCAGCAGCCTGACGGAGCGGAGGAGCACAGATACGCAGTATTTT. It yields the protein CASSLTERRSTDTQYF.

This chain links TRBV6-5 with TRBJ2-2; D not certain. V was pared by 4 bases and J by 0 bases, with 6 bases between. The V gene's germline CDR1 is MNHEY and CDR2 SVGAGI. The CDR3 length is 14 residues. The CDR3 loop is CASSWYTNTGELFF. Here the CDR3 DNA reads TGTGCCAGCAGTTGGTACACGAACACCGGGGAGCTGTTTTTT.